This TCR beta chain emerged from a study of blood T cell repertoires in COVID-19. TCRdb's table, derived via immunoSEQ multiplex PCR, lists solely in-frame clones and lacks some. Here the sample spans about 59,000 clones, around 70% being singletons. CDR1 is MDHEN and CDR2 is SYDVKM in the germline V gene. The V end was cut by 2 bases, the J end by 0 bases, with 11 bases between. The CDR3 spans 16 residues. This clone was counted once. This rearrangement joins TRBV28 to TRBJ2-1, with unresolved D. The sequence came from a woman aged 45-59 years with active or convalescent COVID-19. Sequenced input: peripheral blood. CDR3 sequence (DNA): TGTGCCAGCAGTTTAATCCTTAGTCTCTCCTACAATGAGCAGTTCTTC. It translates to CASSLILSLSYNEQFF.